This TCR beta chain is drawn from a study of T-cell memory formation after mild COVID-19. General observations from the study: Mostly located in CM and EM were contracting CD4+ clones, with contracting CD8+ clones located in EMRA. The study found balanced CD4/CD8 in clones contracting day 15 to 85 and a CD4+ lean in later expanders. Nothing showed for sure that second-wave clones peaking on day 37 were SARS-CoV-2 specific.

In regard to this clonotype: Its antigen is unidentified.

Each CDR3 protein is one row after TCRdb ran MiXCR on the 5' RACE reads. The data hold hundreds of thousands of distinct CDR3 sequences, with roughly 23% observed a single time. The sequence came from an adult woman who had mild COVID-19 (a few samples of this study predate the infection). Cell type and time point are not known. Sequences were obtained from PBMCs or a T cell subset sorted from them (not recorded which).

As DNA, the CDR3 is TGTGCCAGTAATTCGGGACTAGTAACAGATACGCAGTATTTT. Translating it yields CASNSGLVTDTQYF. The V call is TRBV19, the J call TRBJ2-3, with 8 bases identical to TRBD2. Germline V CDR1 and CDR2: LNHDA, SQIVND (reference sequence). The J segment lost 3 bases and the V segment lost 7 bases, leaving 6 bases of the junction unmatched. The CDR3 spans 14 residues.